The 23 T cell receptor beta chains reported below all come from one sample, sequenced in a study of cytomegalovirus exposure and HLA in healthy donors. PCR primers comprised 60 Vbeta and 13 Jbeta primers. The data were produced by immunoSEQ multiplex PCR, yet TCRdb's version contains in-frame clones alone and is incomplete. Of roughly 110,000 clones listed, around four fifths are singletons. Sequencing used PBMCs. These TCRs come from a man aged 50-59 years in good health and CMV-seronegative.

This clone appeared a single time. The chain couples TRBV2 to TRBJ2-3; no clear D gene. Per the germline V gene, CDR1 is SNHLY and CDR2 is FYNNEI. The CDR3 consists of 16 residues. V lost 7 bases to trimming and J lost 0 bases, with 17 bases between them. This CDR3 is CASNDPPSVSTDTQYF. The CDR3 DNA follows: TGTGCCAGCAATGACCCGCCGTCGGTGAGCACAGATACGCAGTATTTT.

This sequence joins TRBV7-8 and TRBJ1-4; TRBD1 aligns across 7 bases. Per germline, CDR1 SGHVS and CDR2 FQNEAQ. The CDR3 is 15 amino acids. The V gene end was trimmed by 0 bases and the J gene end by 8 bases; junction bases not matched to a gene: 6. For the CDR3, the DNA is TGTGCCAGCAGCTTAGCGGCCAGGGGGAGAGAAAAACTGTTTTTT. Translating it yields CASSLAARGREKLFF. Drawing the rest from reference TRBV7-8 and TRBJ1-4, the complete variable domain is GAGVSQSPRYKVAKRGQDVALRCDPISGHVSLFWYQQALGQGPEFLTYFQNEAQLDKSGLPSDRFFAERPEGSVSTLKIQRTQQEDSAVYLCASSLAARGREKLFFGSGTQLSVL.

The chain uses TRBV13 and TRBJ1-5, with unresolved D. This CDR3 contains 15 residues. V gave up 5 bases and J gave up 4 bases, with 15 bases separating them. Germline V CDR1 and CDR2: PRHDT, FYEKMQ (reference sequence). CDR3 DNA sequence: TGTGCCAGCAGCCTTCGGACTAGTCGGAATCAGCCCCAGCATTTT. Translated: CASSLRTSRNQPQHF.

The chain is built from TRBV5-4 and TRBJ1-2; 7 nucleotides match TRBD1. Germline loops: CDR1 SGHNT, CDR2 YYREEE (reference sequence). The CDR3 totals 13 residues. The junction had 4 bases not matched to a gene; V was cut back by 3 bases and J by 5 bases. CDR3 sequence (DNA): TGTGCCAGCAGCTCACAGGGGCGATATGGCTACACCTTC. It translates to CASSSQGRYGYTF.

The CDR3 spells CASRETGGNGELFF. The DNA of the CDR3 is TGTGCCAGCAGAGAGACAGGGGGGAACGGGGAGCTGTTTTTT. The chain employs TRBV7-3 and TRBJ2-2, with TRBD1 matching 9 bases. The CDR3 sequence is 14 residues long. CDR1 SGHTA and CDR2 FQGTGA come from the germline V gene. The trim removed 6 bases at V and 7 bases at J, leaving 6 bases unmatched.

The V gene is TRBV5-1, the J gene TRBJ1-1; possibly TRBD1 for D (5 bases). CDR3 length: 14 residues. Deletions cut 4 bases from V and 1 base from J, with 11 bases between. Germline V CDR1 and CDR2: SGHRS, YFSETQ. CDR3 loop: CASSNQGSNTEAFF. The CDR3, as DNA: TGCGCCAGCAGCAACCAGGGATCGAACACTGAAGCTTTCTTT.

V gene TRBV9 combines with J gene TRBJ1-1; tentatively, D is TRBD1 (5 bases). CDR3 size: 15 residues. Germline-derived CDR1 and CDR2 are SGDLS and YYNGEE. Trimming cost V 5 bases and J 0 bases, with 14 bases left between them. This CDR3 is CASRRAGNVNTEAFF. In nucleotides, the CDR3 is TGTGCCAGCAGAAGAGCAGGGAACGTGAACACTGAAGCTTTCTTT. The complete variable domain, with remaining parts taken from reference TRBV9 and TRBJ1-1, reads DSGVTQTPKHLITATGQRVTLRCSPRSGDLSVYWYQQSLDQGLQFLIQYYNGEERAKGNILERFSAQQFPDLHSELNLSSLELGDSALYFCASRRAGNVNTEAFFGQGTRLTVV.

V is TRBV6-5 and J is TRBJ2-7, with D perhaps matching TRBD1 (6 bases). Germline V gene sequence: CDR1 MNHEY, CDR2 SVGAGI. The CDR3 extends over 14 amino acids. Trimming left V 6 bases short and J 7 bases short, with 19 bases between. CDR3 loop: CASRVHQGPYEQYV. The CDR3 DNA is TGTGCCAGCAGGGTACATCAGGGGCCGTATGAGCAGTACGTC.

The rearrangement uses TRBV4-1 and TRBJ1-2; D gene unclear. CDR1 and CDR2 (germline): MGHRA, YSYEKL. This CDR3 contains 16 residues. V lost 2 bases and J lost 5, with 18 bases in between. The CDR3 is CASSQRLAEDSYGYTF. In DNA form, the CDR3 reads TGCGCCAGCAGCCAAAGGTTGGCGGAGGACTCTTATGGCTACACCTTC.

A few counts support this clone. This chain joins TRBV19 and TRBJ1-4; 8 bases are shared with TRBD1. The junction had 10 bases not matched to a gene; V was cut back by 5 bases and J by 8 bases. CDR3 length: 15 residues. Germline loops: CDR1 LNHDA, CDR2 SQIVND (reference sequence). The CDR3 nucleotides read TGTGCCAGTAGTTCCTGGACAGGGAGCCGCGAAAAACTGTTTTTT. It encodes CASSSWTGSREKLFF. Full variable domain (remainder filled in from reference TRBV19 and TRBJ1-4): DGGITQSPKYLFRKEGQNVTLSCEQNLNHDAMYWYRQDPGQGLRLIYYSQIVNDFQKGDIAEGYSVSREKKESFPLTVTSAQKNPTAFYLCASSSWTGSREKLFFGSGTQLSVL.

This clone has only a few counts. This rearrangement joins TRBV7-2 to TRBJ2-5, with 11 nucleotides matching TRBD2. Trimming at V came to 0 bases and at J to 5 bases, leaving 8 bases not matched to a gene. Germline loops: CDR1 SGHTA, CDR2 FQGNSA. The CDR3 has 17 amino acids. For the CDR3, the DNA is TGTGCCAGCAGCTTAGCCCGCCTAGCGGGGGGTAGGGAGACCCAGTACTTC. Translating gives CASSLARLAGGRETQYF.

CDR3 bases: TGCGCCAGCAGCTTGTGGGACAGGACCTACGAGCAGTACTTC. Protein product: CASSLWDRTYEQYF. The chain has TRBV5-1 and TRBJ2-7; TRBD1 agrees at 8 bases. There are 14 residues in the CDR3. V shed 1 base, J shed 2 bases, and the junction held 2 bases outside the gene matches. The germline V gene has CDR1 SGHRS and CDR2 YFSETQ.

J is TRBJ1-5 and V is TRBV4-2; D ambiguous. Trimming removed 1 base from V and 7 bases from J, with 8 bases in between. The V gene's germline CDR1 is LGHNA and CDR2 YNFKEQ. The CDR3 is 13 residues long. The CDR3 sequence: CASSQGAEQPQHF. The DNA of the CDR3 is TGTGCCAGCAGCCAAGGCGCCGAGCAGCCCCAGCATTTT.

V and J are TRBV10-3 and TRBJ1-6, with 8 bases matching TRBD1. This CDR3 is built from 12 residues. Germline V gives CDR1 ENHRY, CDR2 SYGVKD. The junction had 1 base not matched to a gene; V was cut back by 5 bases and J by 10 bases. CDR3 protein: CAISNRGSPLHF. As DNA, the CDR3 is TGTGCCATCAGTAACAGGGGGTCACCCCTCCACTTT.

The V gene is TRBV2, the J gene TRBJ2-3; D is undetermined. The germline gives CDR1 SNHLY, CDR2 FYNNEI. Trimming took off 3 bases at V and 1 base at J, with 11 bases between the two ends. The CDR3 runs 15 residues. DNA for the CDR3: TGTGCCAGCAGTGAGGGCCTGACCCGCACAGATACGCAGTATTTT. Residues: CASSEGLTRTDTQYF.

The V and J genes are TRBV7-2 and TRBJ2-5, with D possibly matching TRBD1 (5 bases). Between the trimmed V and J ends, which lost 5 bases and 5 bases, there was a span of 18 bases. CDR1 SGHTA and CDR2 FQGNSA come from the germline V gene. This CDR3 contains 15 residues. CDR3 DNA sequence: TGTGCCAGCAGCCAGACCAGGGCACGAGGCGAGACCCAGTACTTC. Residues: CASSQTRARGETQYF.

The rearrangement joins TRBV6-4 to TRBJ1-2; 8 nucleotides agree with TRBD1. V shed 4 bases, J shed 8 bases, and the junction held 3 bases outside the gene matches. Germline CDR1 reads MRHNA; CDR2 reads SNTAGT. CDR3 length: 12 residues. This CDR3 is CASSAGGGGYTF. CDR3 sequence (DNA): TGTGCCAGCAGTGCAGGGGGCGGCGGCTACACCTTC.

This chain connects TRBV7-9 to TRBJ2-7, with 10 bases identical to TRBD1. The CDR3 runs 15 residues. In germline, CDR1 is SEHNR, CDR2 FQNEAQ (reference sequence). The V segment lost 5 bases and the J segment 7 bases; nucleotides outside the gene matches: 11. CDR3 region: CASSLPGQGMWEQYV. The CDR3 region has the DNA TGTGCCAGCAGCCTACCGGGACAGGGGATGTGGGAGCAGTACGTC.

V gene TRBV5-1 combines with J gene TRBJ2-7; no firm D call. The germline V gene has CDR1 SGHRS and CDR2 YFSETQ. V was cut by 0 bases and J by 5 bases, with 9 bases left in between. CDR3 size: 13 residues. CDR3 sequence reads: CASSLVSDHEQYF. The CDR3 DNA sequence: TGCGCCAGCAGCTTGGTAAGCGACCACGAGCAGTACTTC.

The chain uses TRBV5-1 and TRBJ2-3; 11 bases match TRBD1. The CDR3 totals 15 residues. The germline CDR1 and CDR2 sequences are SGHRS and YFSETQ. V lost 0 bases to trimming and J lost 9 bases; unmatched junction nucleotides: 6. The CDR3 sequence is CASSLEDRGQGTQYF. The CDR3 DNA follows: TGCGCCAGCAGCTTGGAGGACAGGGGGCAGGGGACGCAGTATTTT.

This chain links TRBV4-1 with TRBJ1-2; a possible D gene is TRBD1 (5 bases). V lost 0 bases and J lost 5, with 10 bases in between. Germline CDR1 and CDR2: MGHRA and YSYEKL. The CDR3 length is 14 residues. CDR3 nucleotide sequence: TGCGCCAGCAGCCAAGATATGAGACAGTATGGCTACACCTTC. Residues: CASSQDMRQYGYTF.

The chain is built from TRBV7-3 and TRBJ2-6, with no clear D. Germline V CDR1 and CDR2: SGHTA, FQGTGA. Trimming removed 2 bases at V and 0 bases at J, with 5 bases between. The CDR3 spans 15 residues. The CDR3 nucleotides read TGTGCCAGCAGCTTACTAAGCTCTGGGGCCAACGTCCTGACTTTC. Protein sequence: CASSLLSSGANVLTF.

The chain combines TRBV6-6 with TRBJ1-4, with no clear D. The CDR3 is 14 residues long. Germline assignment: CDR1 MNHNY and CDR2 SVGAGI (reference sequence). Trimming shortened V by 5 bases and J by 3 bases, and 10 bases separated the two germline ends. The CDR3 region has the DNA TGTGCCAGCAGTACTCGCGGGGCTAATGAAAAACTGTTTTTT. As protein: CASSTRGANEKLFF.